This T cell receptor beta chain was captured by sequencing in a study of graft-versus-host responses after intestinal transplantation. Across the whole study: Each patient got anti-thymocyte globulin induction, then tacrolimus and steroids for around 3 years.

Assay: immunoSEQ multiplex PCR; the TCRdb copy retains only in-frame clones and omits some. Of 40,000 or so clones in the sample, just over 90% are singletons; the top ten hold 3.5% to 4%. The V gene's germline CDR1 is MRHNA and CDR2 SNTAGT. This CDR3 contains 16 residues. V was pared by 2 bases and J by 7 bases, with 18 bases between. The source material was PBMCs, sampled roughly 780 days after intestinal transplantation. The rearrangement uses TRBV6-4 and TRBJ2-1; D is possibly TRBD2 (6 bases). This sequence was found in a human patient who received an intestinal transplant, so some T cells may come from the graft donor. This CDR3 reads CASSDGPGVALNEQFF. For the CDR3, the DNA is TGTGCCAGCAGTGACGGGCCGGGGGTAGCGTTAAATGAGCAGTTCTTC.